This TCR beta chain was captured by sequencing in a study of tumor-infiltrating lymphocytes in primary liver carcinoma. Looking at the study overall: Each sample had roughly 3.65 to 7.5 million productive TCRbeta reads regardless of tissue type.

A constant-region primer primed TCR beta cDNA synthesis from 450 to 550 ng of total RNA. Libraries of TCR beta came from three nested multiplex PCR rounds with slightly modified ARM-PCR. MiXCR, run by TCRdb on the multiplex PCR reads, gives a single entry per CDR3 protein. In the table there are fewer than 400,000 distinct CDR3 sequences, almost 60% of which are singletons. This clonotype was found many times. Blood RNA was derived from unsorted whole blood, and germline DNA was extracted too. Sequenced material: peripheral blood. The source of this sequence is a woman aged 25-40 years with primary liver carcinoma and hepatitis B virus infection.

Here the CDR3 reads CASSRWRFAGANEQFF. CDR3 nucleotide sequence: TGTGCCAGCAGCCGGTGGCGGTTTGCGGGTGCCAATGAGCAGTTCTTC. V is TRBV11-2 and J is TRBJ2-1; TRBD2 is a possible D gene (5 bases). The CDR3 consists of 16 residues. Germline values: CDR1 SGHAT, CDR2 FQNNGV. V was shortened by 5 bases and J by 6 bases, with 20 bases between the two germline ends.